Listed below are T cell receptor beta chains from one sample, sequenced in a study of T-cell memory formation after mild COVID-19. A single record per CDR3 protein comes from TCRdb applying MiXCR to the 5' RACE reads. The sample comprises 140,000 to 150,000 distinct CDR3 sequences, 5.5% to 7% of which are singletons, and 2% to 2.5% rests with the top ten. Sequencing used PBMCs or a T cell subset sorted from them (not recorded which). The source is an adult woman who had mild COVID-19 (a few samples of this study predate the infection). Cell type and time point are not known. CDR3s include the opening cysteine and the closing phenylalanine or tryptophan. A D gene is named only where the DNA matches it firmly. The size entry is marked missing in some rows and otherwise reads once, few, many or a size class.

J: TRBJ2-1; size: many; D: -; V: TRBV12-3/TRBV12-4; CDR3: CASTQGGGSSYNEQFF; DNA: TGTGCCAGCACCCAAGGGGGGGGGAGCTCCTACAATGAGCAGTTCTTC
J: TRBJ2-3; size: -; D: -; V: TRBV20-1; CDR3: CSANPSGGTDTQYF; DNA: TGCAGTGCTAATCCGAGCGGCGGCACAGATACGCAGTATTTT
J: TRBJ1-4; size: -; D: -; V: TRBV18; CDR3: CASSPTAGAEKLFF; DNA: TGTGCCAGCTCACCAACGGCGGGGGCTGAAAAACTGTTTTTT
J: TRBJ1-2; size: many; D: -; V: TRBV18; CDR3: CASSADIQASYGYTF; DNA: TGTGCCAGCTCAGCGGATATACAAGCCTCTTATGGCTACACCTTC
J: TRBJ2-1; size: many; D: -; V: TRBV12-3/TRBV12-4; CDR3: CASSFLGQISYNEQFF; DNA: TGTGCCAGCAGTTTCCTCGGACAGATCTCCTACAATGAGCAGTTCTTC
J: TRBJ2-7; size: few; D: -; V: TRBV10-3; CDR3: CAIIPDLYF; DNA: TGTGCCATCATCCCGGACCTGTACTTC
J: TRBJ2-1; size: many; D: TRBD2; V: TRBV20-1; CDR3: CSASSGSSYNEQFF; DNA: TGCAGTGCTAGTAGCGGGAGCTCCTACAATGAGCAGTTCTTC
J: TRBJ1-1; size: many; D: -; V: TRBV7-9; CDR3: CASSLEGGGWNTEAFF; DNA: TGTGCCAGCAGCCTAGAAGGCGGGGGCTGGAACACTGAAGCTTTCTTT
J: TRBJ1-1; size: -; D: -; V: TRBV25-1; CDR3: CASSEAADLKAFF; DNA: TGTGCCAGCAGTGAGGCGGCAGATTTAAAAGCTTTCTTT
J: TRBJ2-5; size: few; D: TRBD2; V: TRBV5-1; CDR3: CASSGLAGALRQETQYF; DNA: TGCGCCAGCAGCGGCCTAGCGGGAGCGCTACGACAAGAGACCCAGTACTTC
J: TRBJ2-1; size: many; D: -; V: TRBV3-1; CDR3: CASSQGPRRSLEQFF; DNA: TGTGCCAGCAGCCAAGGTCCTCGACGGTCTCTTGAGCAGTTCTTC
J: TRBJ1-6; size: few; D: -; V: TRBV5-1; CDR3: CASSLDPGTNSPLHF; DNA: TGCGCCAGCAGCTTGGACCCAGGGACTAATTCACCCCTCCACTTT
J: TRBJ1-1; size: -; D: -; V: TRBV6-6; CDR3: CASSYQGREAFF; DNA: TGTGCCAGCAGTTACCAAGGACGGGAAGCTTTCTTT
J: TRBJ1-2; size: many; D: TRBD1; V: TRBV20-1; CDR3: CSARGTAVNYGYTF; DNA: TGCAGTGCTAGGGGGACAGCGGTTAACTATGGCTACACCTTC
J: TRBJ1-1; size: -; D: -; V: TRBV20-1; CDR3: CSARVRPGSNTEAFF; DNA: TGCAGTGCTAGAGTGCGGCCCGGATCGAACACTGAAGCTTTCTTT
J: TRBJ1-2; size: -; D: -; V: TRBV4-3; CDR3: CASGDRTLNYGYTF; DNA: TGCGCCAGCGGCGACAGGACACTTAACTATGGCTACACCTTC
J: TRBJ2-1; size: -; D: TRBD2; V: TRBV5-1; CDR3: CASSRKTSGSYNEQFF; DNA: TGCGCCAGCAGCCGGAAAACTAGCGGTAGTTATAATGAGCAGTTCTTC
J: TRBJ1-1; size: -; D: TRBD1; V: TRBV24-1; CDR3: CATSDPRGTGSEAFF; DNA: TGTGCCACCAGTGACCCTCGGGGGACAGGTTCGGAGGCTTTCTTT
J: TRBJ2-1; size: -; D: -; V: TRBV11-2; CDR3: CASSLEGYSYNEQFF; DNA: TGTGCCAGCAGCTTGGAGGGCTACTCCTACAATGAGCAGTTCTTC
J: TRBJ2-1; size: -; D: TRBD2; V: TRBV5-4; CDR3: CASSTRTSGSYNEQFF; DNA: TGTGCCAGCAGCACCCGGACTAGCGGTTCGTACAATGAGCAGTTCTTC
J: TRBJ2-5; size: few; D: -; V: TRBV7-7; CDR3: CASSLVVIVAGEGETQYF; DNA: TGTGCCAGCAGCTTAGTAGTTATTGTAGCCGGCGAGGGGGAGACCCAGTACTTC
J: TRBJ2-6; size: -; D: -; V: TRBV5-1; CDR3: CASSSPQGGANVLTF; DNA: TGCGCCAGCAGCTCCCCCCAAGGGGGGGCCAACGTCCTGACTTTC
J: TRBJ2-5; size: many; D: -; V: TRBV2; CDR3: CASKAEAEGAQYF; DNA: TGTGCCAGCAAGGCCGAAGCGGAGGGGGCCCAGTACTTC
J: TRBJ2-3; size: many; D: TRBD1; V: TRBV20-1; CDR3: CSAGPGQVYTQYF; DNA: TGCAGTGCGGGACCGGGACAGGTATATACGCAGTATTTT
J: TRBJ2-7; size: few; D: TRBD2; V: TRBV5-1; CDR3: CASSSGLAGPPYEQYF; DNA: TGCGCCAGCAGCTCAGGCCTAGCGGGGCCTCCCTACGAGCAGTACTTC
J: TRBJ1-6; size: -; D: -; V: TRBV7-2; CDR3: CASSLDSPLHF; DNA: TGTGCCAGCAGCTTAGATTCACCCCTCCACTTT
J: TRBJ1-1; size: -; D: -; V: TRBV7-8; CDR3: CASSLAWGGMVREAFF; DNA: TGTGCCAGCAGCTTAGCGTGGGGGGGAATGGTCCGTGAAGCTTTCTTT
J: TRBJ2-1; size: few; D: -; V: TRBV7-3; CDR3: CASSQIGSGHEQFF; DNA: TGTGCCAGCAGCCAAATCGGCAGCGGCCATGAGCAGTTCTTC
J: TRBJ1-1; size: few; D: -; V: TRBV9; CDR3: CASSAGRRNTEAFF; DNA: TGTGCCAGCAGCGCAGGACGCAGGAACACTGAAGCTTTCTTT
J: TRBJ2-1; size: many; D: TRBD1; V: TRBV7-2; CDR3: CASSPRQGYYNEQFF; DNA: TGTGCCAGCAGCCCCCGACAGGGTTATTACAATGAGCAGTTCTTC
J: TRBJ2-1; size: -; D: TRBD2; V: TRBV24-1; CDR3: CATRGTSGTNEQFF; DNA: TGTGCCACCAGAGGGACTAGCGGGACCAATGAGCAGTTCTTC
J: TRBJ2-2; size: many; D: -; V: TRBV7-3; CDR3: CASSGPRGGELFF; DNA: TGTGCCAGCAGCGGACCTAGGGGCGGGGAGCTGTTTTTT
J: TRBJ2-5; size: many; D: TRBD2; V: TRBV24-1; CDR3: CATSESGRDEETQYF; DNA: TGTGCCACCAGTGAGAGCGGGAGGGATGAGGAGACCCAGTACTTC
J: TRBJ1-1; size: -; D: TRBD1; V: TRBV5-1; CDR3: CASYGTGTEAFF; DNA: TGCGCCAGCTATGGGACAGGCACTGAAGCTTTCTTT
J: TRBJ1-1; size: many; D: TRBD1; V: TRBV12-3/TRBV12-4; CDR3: CASSSHDRGSTEAFF; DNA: TGTGCCAGCAGTTCTCACGACAGGGGTTCCACTGAAGCTTTCTTT
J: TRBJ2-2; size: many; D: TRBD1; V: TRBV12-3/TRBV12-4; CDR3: CASTFMGRGRAFAGELFF; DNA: TGTGCCAGCACATTTATGGGCAGGGGGCGTGCATTCGCCGGGGAGCTGTTTTTT
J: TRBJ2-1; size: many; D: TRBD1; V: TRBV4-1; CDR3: CASSRPGTGSEQFF; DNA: TGCGCCAGCAGCCGTCCCGGGACAGGCAGTGAGCAGTTCTTC
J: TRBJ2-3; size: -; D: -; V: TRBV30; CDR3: CAWSQAVRTPQYF; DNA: TGTGCCTGGAGTCAAGCCGTTAGAACCCCGCAGTATTTT
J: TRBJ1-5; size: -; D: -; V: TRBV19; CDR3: CASTPEGVGFQPQHF; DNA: TGTGCCAGTACCCCGGAGGGGGTTGGGTTTCAGCCCCAGCATTTT
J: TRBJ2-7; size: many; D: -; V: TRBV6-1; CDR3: CASSEAGWTYEQYF; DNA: TGTGCCAGCAGTGAAGCGGGGTGGACCTACGAGCAGTACTTC
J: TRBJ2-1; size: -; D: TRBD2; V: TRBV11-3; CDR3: CASSLGGTRSGNEQFF; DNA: TGTGCCAGCAGCTTAGGCGGGACTAGATCAGGCAATGAGCAGTTCTTC
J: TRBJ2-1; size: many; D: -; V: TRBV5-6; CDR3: CASSLDFGEQFF; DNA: TGTGCCAGCAGCTTGGACTTTGGTGAGCAGTTCTTC
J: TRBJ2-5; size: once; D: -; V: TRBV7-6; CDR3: CASSFPIARQEGIQETQYF; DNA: TGTGCCAGCAGCTTCCCAATAGCCCGACAGGAGGGGATCCAAGAGACCCAGTACTTC
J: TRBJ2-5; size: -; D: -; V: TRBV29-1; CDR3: CSASTSQETQYF; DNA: TGCAGCGCCTCGACGTCTCAAGAGACCCAGTACTTC
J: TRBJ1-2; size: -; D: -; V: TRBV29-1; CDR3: CSVEDRRRYGYTF; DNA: TGCAGCGTTGAAGATAGGAGACGCTATGGCTACACCTTC
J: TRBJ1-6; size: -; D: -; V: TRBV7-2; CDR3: CASSLLGRGRSPLHF; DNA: TGTGCCAGCAGCTTATTGGGCAGGGGTAGGTCACCCCTCCACTTT